The source of this TCR beta chain is a study of post-analysis software for immune sequencing data. For the study at large: Patients with relapsing-remitting, secondary progressive and progressive-relapsing multiple sclerosis courses were all represented.

Unique molecular identifiers tagged the TCR beta cDNA libraries. Input of roughly 0.9 to 11 million T cells yielded around 500,000 cDNA molecules. TCRdb re-analysed the PCR reads in MiXCR, keeping a single row per CDR3 protein. The sample records 400,000 to 500,000 distinct CDR3 sequences, 35% to 45% being singletons. This clonotype has a single count. The target antigen is unknown. Study-level results: F measure clustering grouped samples strongly by preparation batch. TRBV segments more frequent in patients than in controls numbered a few and included TRBV5-6, TRBV5-1 and TRBV20-1. Controls had significantly higher normalized Chao1 diversity than multiple sclerosis patients.

V lost 6 bases to trimming and J lost 0 bases; unmatched junction nucleotides: 5. Germline CDR1 and CDR2: SQVTM and ANQGSEA. The CDR3 sequence is 14 residues long. The chain links TRBV29-1 to TRBJ2-3; 8 bases match TRBD2. The TCR comes from a girl aged 2 to 9 with multiple sclerosis. The sample taken for sequencing was blood. CDR3 loop: CSVSGGGSTDTQYF. CDR3 nucleotides: TGCAGCGTCAGCGGGGGTGGGAGCACAGATACGCAGTATTTT.